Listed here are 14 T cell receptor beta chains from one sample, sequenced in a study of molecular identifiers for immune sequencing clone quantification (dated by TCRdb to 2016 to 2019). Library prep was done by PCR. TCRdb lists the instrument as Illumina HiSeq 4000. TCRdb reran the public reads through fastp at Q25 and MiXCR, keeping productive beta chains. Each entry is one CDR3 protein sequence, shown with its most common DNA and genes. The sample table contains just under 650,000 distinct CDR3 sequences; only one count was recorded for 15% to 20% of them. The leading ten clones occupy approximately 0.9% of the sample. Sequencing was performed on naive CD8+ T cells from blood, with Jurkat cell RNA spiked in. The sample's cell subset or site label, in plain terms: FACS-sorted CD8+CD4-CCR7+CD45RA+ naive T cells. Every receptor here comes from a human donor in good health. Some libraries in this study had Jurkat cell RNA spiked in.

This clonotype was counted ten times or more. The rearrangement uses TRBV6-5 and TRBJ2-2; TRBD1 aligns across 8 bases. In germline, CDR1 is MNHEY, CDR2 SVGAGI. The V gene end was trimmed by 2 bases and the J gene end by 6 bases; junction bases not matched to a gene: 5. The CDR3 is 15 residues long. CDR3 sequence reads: CASSYGTGTAGELFF. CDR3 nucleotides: TGTGCCAGCAGTTACGGGACAGGTACCGCCGGGGAGCTGTTTTTT.

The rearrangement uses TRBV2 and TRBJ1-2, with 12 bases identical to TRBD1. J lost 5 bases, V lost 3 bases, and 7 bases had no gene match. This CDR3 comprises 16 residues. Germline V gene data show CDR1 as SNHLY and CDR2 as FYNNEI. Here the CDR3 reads CASSDGTGGARYGYTF. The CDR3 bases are TGTGCCAGCAGTGATGGGACAGGGGGCGCTAGGTATGGCTACACCTTC.

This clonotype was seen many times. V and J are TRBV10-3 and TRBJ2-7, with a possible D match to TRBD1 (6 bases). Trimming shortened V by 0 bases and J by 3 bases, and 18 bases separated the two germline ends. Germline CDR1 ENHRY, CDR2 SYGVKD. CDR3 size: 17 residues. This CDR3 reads CAISESPSGTSSYEQYF. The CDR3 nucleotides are TGTGCCATCAGTGAGTCTCCATCGGGGACAAGCAGCTACGAGCAGTACTTC.

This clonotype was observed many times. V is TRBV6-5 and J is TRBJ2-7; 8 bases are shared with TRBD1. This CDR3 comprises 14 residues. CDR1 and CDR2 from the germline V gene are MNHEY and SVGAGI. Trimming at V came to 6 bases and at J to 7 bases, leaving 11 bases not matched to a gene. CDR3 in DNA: TGTGCCAGCAGCTTCGGGACAGGCCCGGGGGAGCAGTACTTC. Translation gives CASSFGTGPGEQYF.

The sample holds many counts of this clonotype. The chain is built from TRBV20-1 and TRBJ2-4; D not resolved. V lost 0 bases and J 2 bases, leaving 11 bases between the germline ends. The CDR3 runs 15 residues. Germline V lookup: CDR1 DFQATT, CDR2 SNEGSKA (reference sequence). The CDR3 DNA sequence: TGCAGTGCTAGAGATACGGAAGTTCCCAAAAACATTCAGTACTTC. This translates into CSARDTEVPKNIQYF.

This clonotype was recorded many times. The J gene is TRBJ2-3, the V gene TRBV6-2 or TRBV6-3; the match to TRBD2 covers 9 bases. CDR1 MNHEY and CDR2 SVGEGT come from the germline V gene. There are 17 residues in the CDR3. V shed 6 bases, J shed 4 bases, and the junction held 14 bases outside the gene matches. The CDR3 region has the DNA TGTGCCAGCAGCTTCACAGTGCGGGGGGGCCTCGCAGATACGCAGTATTTT. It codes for CASSFTVRGGLADTQYF.

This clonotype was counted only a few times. In DNA, the CDR3 is TGTGCCAGTAGTTCGGCGTGGGGGAATTCACCCCTCCACTTT. Translating it yields CASSSAWGNSPLHF. V is TRBV19 and J is TRBJ1-6; maybe TRBD1 (5 bases). This CDR3 is 14 amino acids long. The ends were cut back, 5 bases at V and 7 bases at J, with 12 bases in the middle. The germline gives CDR1 LNHDA, CDR2 SQIVND (reference sequence).

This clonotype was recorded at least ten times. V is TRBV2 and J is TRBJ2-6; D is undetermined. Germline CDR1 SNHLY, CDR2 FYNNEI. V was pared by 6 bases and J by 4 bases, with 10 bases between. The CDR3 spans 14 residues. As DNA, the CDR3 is TGTGCCAGCAGCGAATTAAGAGGGGCCAACGTCCTGACTTTC. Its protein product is CASSELRGANVLTF.

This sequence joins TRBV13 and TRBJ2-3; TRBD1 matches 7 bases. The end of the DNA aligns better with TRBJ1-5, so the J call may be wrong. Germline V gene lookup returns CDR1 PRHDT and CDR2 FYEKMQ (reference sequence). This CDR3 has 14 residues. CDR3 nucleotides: TGTGCCAGCAGCTTAGCCGGGGGGACAGATACGCAGCATTTT. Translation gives CASSLAGGTDTQHF.

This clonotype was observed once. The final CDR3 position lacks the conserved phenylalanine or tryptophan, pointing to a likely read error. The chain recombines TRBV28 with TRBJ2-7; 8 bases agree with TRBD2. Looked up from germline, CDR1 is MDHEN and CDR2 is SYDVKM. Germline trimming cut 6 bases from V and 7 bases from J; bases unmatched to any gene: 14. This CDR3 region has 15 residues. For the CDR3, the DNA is TGTGCCAGCAGCTCGAGACCAGCGGGAGCTGGTGAGCAGTACCTC. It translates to CASSSRPAGAGEQYL.

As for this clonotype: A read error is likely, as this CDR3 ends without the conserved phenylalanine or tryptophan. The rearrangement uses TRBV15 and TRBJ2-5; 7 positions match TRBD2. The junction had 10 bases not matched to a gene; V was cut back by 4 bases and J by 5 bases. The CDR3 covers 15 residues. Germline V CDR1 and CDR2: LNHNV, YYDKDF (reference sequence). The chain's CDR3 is CATSNGRLPTETQYL. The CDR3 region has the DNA TGTGCCACCAGCAACGGGAGGCTACCCACCGAGACCCAGTACTTA.

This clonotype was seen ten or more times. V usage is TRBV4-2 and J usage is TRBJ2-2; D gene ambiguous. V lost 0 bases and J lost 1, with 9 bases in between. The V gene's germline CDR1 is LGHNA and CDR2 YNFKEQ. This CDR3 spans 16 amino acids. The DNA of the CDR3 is TGTGCCAGCAGCCAAGAGTATCAGATGAACACCGGGGAGCTGTTTTTT. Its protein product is CASSQEYQMNTGELFF.

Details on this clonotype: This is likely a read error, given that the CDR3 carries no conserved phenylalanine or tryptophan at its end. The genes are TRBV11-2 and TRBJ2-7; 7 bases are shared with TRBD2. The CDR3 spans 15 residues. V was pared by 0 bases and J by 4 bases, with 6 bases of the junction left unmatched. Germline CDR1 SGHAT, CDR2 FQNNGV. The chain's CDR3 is CASSLDPRGLYEQYL. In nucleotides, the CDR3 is TGTGCCAGCAGCTTAGACCCGCGGGGGTTATACGAGCAGTACCTC.

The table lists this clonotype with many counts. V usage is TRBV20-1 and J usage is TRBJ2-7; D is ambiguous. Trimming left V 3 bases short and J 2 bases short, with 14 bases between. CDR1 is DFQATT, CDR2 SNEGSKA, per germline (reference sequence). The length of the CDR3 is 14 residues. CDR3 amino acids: CSARESGPTYEQYF. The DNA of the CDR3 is TGCAGTGCTAGGGAGTCAGGACCGACCTACGAGCAGTACTTC.